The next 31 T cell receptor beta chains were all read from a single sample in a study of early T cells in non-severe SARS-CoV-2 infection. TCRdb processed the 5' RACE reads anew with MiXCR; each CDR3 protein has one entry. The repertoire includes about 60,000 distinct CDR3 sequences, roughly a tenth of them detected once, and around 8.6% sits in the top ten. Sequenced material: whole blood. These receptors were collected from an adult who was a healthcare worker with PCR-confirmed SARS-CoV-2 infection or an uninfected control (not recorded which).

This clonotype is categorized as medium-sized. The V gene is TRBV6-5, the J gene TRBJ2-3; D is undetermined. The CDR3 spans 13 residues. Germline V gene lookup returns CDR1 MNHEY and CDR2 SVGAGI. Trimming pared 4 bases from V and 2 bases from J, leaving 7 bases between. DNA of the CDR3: TGTGCCAGCAGTTGGCAGTACACAGATACGCAGTATTTT. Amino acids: CASSWQYTDTQYF.

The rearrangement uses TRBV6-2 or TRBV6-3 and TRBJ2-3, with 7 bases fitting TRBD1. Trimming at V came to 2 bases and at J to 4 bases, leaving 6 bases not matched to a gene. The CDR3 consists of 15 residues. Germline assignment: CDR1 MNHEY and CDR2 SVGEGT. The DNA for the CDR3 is TGTGCCAGCAGTTACCAAAGGGGGCGTGCAGATACGCAGTATTTT. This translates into CASSYQRGRADTQYF.

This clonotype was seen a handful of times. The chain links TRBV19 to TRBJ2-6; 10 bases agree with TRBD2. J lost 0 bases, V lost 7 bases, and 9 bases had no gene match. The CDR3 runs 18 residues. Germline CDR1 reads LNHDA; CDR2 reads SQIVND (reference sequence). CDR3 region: CASTLMGLASSGANVLTF. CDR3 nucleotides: TGTGCCAGTACCTTGATGGGACTAGCGAGCTCTGGGGCCAACGTCCTGACTTTC. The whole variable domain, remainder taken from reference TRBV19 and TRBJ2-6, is DGGITQSPKYLFRKEGQNVTLSCEQNLNHDAMYWYRQDPGQGLRLIYYSQIVNDFQKGDIAEGYSVSREKKESFPLTVTSAQKNPTAFYLCASTLMGLASSGANVLTFGAGSRLTVL.

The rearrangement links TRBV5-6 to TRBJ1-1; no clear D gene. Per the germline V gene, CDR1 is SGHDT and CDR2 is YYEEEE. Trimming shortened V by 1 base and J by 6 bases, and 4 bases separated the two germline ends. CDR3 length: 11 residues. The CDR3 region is CASSLYSEAFF. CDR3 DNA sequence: TGTGCCAGCAGCTTGTACTCTGAAGCTTTCTTT.

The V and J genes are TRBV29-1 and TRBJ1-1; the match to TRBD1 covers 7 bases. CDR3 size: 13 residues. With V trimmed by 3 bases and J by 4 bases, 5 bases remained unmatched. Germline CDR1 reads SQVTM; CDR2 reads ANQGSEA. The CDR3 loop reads CSVDRQGSTEAFF. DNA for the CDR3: TGCAGCGTTGACCGACAGGGATCCACTGAAGCTTTCTTT.

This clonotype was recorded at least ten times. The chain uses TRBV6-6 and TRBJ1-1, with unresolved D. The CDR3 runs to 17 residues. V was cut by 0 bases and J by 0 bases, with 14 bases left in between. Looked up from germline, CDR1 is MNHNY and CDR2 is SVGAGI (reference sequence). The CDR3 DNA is TGTGCCAGCAGTTACTCGGAGTGGCAGGTAATGAACACTGAAGCTTTCTTT. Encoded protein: CASSYSEWQVMNTEAFF.

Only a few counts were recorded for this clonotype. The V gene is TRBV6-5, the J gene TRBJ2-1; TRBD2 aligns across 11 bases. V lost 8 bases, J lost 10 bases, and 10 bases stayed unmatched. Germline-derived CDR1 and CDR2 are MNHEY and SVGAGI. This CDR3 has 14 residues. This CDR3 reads CASSKLAGVYEQFF. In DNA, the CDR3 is TGTGCCAGCTCAAAACTAGCGGGAGTGTACGAGCAGTTCTTC.

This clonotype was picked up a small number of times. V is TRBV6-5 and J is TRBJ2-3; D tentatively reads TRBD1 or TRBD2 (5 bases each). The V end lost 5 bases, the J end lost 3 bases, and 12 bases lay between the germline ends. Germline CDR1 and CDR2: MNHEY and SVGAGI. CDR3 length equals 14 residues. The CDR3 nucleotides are TGTGCCAGCAGTCGGACACGGAGGACAGATACGCAGTATTTT. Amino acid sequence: CASSRTRRTDTQYF.

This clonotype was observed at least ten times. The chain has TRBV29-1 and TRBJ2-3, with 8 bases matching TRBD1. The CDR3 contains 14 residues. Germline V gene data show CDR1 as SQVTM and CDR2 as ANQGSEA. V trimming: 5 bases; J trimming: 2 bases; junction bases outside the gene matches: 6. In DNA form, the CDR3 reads TGCAGCGTTCGACAGGGGATAACCACAGATACGCAGTATTTT. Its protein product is CSVRQGITTDTQYF.

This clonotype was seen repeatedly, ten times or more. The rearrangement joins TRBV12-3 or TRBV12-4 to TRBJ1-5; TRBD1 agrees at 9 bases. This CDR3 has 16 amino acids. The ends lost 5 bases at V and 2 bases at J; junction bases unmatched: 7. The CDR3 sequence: CASSPEDRGGNQPQHF. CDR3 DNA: TGTGCCAGCAGTCCCGAGGACAGGGGAGGCAATCAGCCCCAGCATTTT.

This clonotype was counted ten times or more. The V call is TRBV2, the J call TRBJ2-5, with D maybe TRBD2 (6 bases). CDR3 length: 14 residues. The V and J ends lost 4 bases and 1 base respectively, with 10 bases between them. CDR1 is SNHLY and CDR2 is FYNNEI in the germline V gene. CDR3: CASSGLTSQETQYF. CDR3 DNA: TGTGCCAGCAGTGGATTGACTAGCCAAGAGACCCAGTACTTC.

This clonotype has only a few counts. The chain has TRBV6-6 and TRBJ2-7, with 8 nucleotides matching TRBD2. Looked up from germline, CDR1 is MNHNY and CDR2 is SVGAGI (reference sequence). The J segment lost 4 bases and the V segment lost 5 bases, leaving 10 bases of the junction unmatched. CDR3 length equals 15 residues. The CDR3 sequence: CASSLSVASGYEQYF. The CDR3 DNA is TGTGCCAGCAGTCTCTCCGTGGCTAGCGGGTACGAGCAGTACTTC.

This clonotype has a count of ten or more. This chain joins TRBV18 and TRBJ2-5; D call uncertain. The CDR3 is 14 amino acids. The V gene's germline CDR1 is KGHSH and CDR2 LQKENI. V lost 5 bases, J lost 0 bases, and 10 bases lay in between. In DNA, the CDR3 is TGTGCCAGCTCAACCACCGAGTACCAAGAGACCCAGTACTTC. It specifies CASSTTEYQETQYF.

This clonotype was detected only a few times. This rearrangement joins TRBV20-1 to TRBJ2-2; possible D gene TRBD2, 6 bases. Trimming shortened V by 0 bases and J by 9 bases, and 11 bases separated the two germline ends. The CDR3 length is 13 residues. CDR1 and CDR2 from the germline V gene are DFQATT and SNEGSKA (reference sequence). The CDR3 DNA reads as TGCAGTGCTAGAGAGACTAGTAACAGGGAGCTGTTTTTT. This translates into CSARETSNRELFF.

The CDR3 sequence is CATGLRVHEQYF. The CDR3 bases are TGTGCCACCGGACTAAGGGTCCACGAGCAGTACTTC. The V and J genes are TRBV6-2 or TRBV6-3 and TRBJ2-7; D might be TRBD2 (6 bases). Trimming removed 10 bases at V and 5 bases at J, with 15 bases between. The CDR3 contains 12 residues. Germline values: CDR1 MNHEY, CDR2 SVGEGT.

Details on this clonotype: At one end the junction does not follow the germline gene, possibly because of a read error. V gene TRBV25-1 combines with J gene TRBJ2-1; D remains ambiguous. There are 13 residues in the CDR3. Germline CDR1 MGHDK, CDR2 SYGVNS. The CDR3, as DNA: TGTGCCAGCAACCGGCCCGGTTACAATGAACAGTTCTTC. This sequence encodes CASNRPGYNEQFF.

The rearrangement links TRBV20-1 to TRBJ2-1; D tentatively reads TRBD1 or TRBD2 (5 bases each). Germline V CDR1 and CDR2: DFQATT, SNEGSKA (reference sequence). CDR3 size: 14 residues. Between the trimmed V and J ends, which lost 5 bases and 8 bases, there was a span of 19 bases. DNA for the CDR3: TGCAGTGCTTTCCGGGACCCCGCGTGGGATGAGCAGTTCTTC. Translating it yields CSAFRDPAWDEQFF.

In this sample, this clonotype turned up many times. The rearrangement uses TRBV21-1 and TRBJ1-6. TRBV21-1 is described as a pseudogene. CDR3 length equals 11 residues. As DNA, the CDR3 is TGTGCCAGCAACGACGGTTCACCCCTCCACTTT. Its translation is CASNDGSPLHF.

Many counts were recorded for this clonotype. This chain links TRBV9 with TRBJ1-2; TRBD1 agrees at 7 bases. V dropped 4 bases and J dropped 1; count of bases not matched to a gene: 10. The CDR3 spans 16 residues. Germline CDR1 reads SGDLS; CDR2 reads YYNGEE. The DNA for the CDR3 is TGTGCCAGCAGCACGCAGGACAGGTACCTTAACTATGGCTACACCTTC. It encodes CASSTQDRYLNYGYTF.

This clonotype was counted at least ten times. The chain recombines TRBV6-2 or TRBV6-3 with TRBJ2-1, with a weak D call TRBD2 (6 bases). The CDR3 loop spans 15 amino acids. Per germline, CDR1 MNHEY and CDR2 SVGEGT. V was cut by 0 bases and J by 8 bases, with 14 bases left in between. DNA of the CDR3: TGTGCCAGCAGTTACTCGGGGCCTAGCGCCCATGAGCAGTTCTTC. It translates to CASSYSGPSAHEQFF.

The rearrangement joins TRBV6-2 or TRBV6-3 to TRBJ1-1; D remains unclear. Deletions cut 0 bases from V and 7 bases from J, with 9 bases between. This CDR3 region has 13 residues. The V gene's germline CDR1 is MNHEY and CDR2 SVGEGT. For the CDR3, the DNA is TGTGCCAGCAGTTACTCTATTCGGGGTGAAGCTTTCTTT. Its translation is CASSYSIRGEAFF.

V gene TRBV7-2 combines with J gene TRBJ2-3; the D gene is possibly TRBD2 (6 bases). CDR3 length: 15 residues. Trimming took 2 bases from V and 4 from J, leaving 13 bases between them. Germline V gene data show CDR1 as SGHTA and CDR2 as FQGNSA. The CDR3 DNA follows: TGTGCCAGCAGCTTATCCCCCCCGGGGGCAGATACGCAGTATTTT. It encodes CASSLSPPGADTQYF.

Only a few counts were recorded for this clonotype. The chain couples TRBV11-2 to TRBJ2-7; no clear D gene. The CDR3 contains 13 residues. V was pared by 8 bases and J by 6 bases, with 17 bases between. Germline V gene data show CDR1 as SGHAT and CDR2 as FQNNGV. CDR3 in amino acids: CASRRWNEGEQYF. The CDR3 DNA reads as TGTGCCAGCCGTAGGTGGAATGAAGGCGAGCAGTACTTC.

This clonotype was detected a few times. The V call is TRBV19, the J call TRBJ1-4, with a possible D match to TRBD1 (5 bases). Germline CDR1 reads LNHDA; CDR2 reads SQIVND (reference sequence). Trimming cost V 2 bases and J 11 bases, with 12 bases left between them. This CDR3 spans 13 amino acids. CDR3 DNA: TGTGCCAGTAGTATATTCCAGGGCGGGAAACTGTTTTTT. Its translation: CASSIFQGGKLFF.

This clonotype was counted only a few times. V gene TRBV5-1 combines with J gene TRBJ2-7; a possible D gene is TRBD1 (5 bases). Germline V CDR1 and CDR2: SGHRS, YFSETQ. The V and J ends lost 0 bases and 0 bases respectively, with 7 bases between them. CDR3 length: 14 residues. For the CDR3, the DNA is TGCGCCAGCAGCTTGGACAGGAGCTCCTACGAGCAGTACTTC. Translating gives CASSLDRSSYEQYF.

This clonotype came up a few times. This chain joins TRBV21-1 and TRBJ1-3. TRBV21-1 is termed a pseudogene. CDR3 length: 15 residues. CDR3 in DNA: TGTGCCAGCAGCAAAAGACGGGTCTCTGGAAACACCATATATTTT. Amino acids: CASSKRRVSGNTIYF.

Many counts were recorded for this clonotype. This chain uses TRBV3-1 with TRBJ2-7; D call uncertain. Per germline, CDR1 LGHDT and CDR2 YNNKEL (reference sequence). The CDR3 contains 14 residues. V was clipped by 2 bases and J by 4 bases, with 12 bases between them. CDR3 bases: TGTGCCAGCAGCCAATTTAGAGACTGGTACGAGCAGTACTTC. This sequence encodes CASSQFRDWYEQYF.

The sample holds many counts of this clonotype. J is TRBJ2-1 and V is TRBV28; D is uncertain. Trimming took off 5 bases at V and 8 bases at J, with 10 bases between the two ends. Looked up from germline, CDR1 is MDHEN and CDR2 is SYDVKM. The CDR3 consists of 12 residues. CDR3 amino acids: CASSGRLDEQFF. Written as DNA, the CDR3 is TGTGCCAGCAGTGGCCGTTTGGATGAGCAGTTCTTC. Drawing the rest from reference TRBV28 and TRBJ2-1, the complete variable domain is DVKVTQSSRYLVKRTGEKVFLECVQDMDHENMFWYRQDPGLGLRLIYFSYDVKMKEKGDIPEGYSVSREKKERFSLILESASTNQTSMYLCASSGRLDEQFFGPGTRLTVL.

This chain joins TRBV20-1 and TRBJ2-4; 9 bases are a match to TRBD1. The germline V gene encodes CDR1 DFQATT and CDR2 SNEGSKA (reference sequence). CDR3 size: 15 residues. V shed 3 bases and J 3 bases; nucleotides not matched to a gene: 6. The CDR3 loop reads CSARGQGLSKNIQYF. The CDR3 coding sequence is TGCAGTGCTAGGGGACAGGGATTGAGCAAAAACATTCAGTACTTC.

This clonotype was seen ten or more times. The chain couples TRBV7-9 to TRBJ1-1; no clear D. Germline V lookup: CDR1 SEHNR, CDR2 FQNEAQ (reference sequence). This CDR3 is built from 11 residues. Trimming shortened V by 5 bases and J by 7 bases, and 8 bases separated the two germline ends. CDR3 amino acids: CASSLRSEAFF. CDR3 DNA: TGTGCCAGCAGCCTACGAAGTGAAGCTTTCTTT.

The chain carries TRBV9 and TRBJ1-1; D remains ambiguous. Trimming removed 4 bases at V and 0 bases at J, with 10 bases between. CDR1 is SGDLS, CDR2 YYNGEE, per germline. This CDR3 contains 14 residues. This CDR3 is CASSTSSLNTEAFF. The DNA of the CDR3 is TGTGCCAGCAGCACTAGTTCCCTGAACACTGAAGCTTTCTTT.